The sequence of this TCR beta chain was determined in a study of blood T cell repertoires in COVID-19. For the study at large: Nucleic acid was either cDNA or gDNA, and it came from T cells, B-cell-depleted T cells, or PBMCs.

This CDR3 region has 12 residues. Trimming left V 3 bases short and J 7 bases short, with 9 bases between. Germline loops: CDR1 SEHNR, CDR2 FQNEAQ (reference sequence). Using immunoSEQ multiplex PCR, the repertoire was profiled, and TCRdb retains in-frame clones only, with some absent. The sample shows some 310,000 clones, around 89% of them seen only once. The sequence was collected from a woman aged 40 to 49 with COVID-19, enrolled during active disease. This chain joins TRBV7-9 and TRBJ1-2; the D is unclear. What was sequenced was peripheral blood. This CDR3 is CASSFEVVGYTF. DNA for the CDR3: TGTGCCAGCAGCTTCGAGGTCGTTGGCTACACCTTC.